This entry lists 3 T cell receptor beta chains sequenced from one sample in a study of identical twins (dated by TCRdb to between 2015 and 2016). Receptors were amplified or captured by 5' RACE. The sequencer listed for this sample is Illumina HiSeq 2000. TCRdb trimmed the raw reads at Q25, called clones with MiXCR and kept productive beta chains. Each CDR3 protein gets just one entry, which takes the most common genes and DNA from the rows behind it. The sample table records about 240,000 distinct CDR3 sequences; roughly 10% of these occur just once. The ten largest clones represent 8% to 10% of the sample. Sample: memory T cells sorted from blood. In the paper's terms, the cell subset or site label means: CD45RO+ enriched T cells. The receptors stem from a man in his fifties in good health.

This clonotype came up many times. V and J are TRBV4-1 and TRBJ2-1; 8 bases fit TRBD2. The CDR3 covers 16 residues. The V segment lost 1 base and the J segment 7 bases; nucleotides outside the gene matches: 9. The germline CDR1 and CDR2 sequences are MGHRA and YSYEKL. As DNA, the CDR3 is TGCGCCAGCAGCCAAGCGGGAGGGCCTATTAGAAATGAGCAGTTCTTC. Its translation is CASSQAGGPIRNEQFF.

This clonotype has a count of ten or more. V gene TRBV6-2 or TRBV6-3 combines with J gene TRBJ2-3; TRBD2 is a possible D gene (5 bases). V lost 7 bases to trimming and J lost 3 bases, with 14 bases between them. This CDR3 contains 14 residues. From germline, CDR1 is MNHEY and CDR2 SVGEGT. CDR3 loop: CASKSGRGTDTQYF. Here the CDR3 DNA reads TGTGCCAGCAAGAGCGGCCGGGGAACAGATACGCAGTATTTT.

This clonotype showed up just a few times. The rearrangement links TRBV5-1 to TRBJ2-1, with 12 bases fitting TRBD1. The germline gives CDR1 SGHRS, CDR2 YFSETQ. J gave up 7 bases and V 4 bases, and 6 bases lay outside the gene matches. CDR3 length: 15 residues. CDR3 bases: TGCGCCAGCAGCGCGGGACAGGGGGCTTTTAATGAGCAGTTCTTC. Its translation: CASSAGQGAFNEQFF.